Below, 4 T cell receptor beta chains from the same sample are listed, as sequenced in a study of blood T cell repertoires in COVID-19. Sequenced by immunoSEQ multiplex PCR; TCRdb stores in-frame clones only, minus some. The sample has approximately 290,000 clones, about 85% seen once. The sequencing sample was made of peripheral blood. These receptors all come from a human donor with COVID-19, enrolled during active disease. The donor label of this sample is uncertain.

This chain joins TRBV28 and TRBJ1-3; D is unresolved. V was clipped by 3 bases and J by 9 bases, with 15 bases between them. Germline CDR1 reads MDHEN; CDR2 reads SYDVKM. CDR3 length: 14 residues. The CDR3 reads CASSFVTRSGTIYF. The DNA of the CDR3 is TGTGCCAGCAGTTTCGTGACACGGTCTGGCACCATATATTTT.

Worth noting for this clone: The same CDR3 arises from other DNA sequences in this sample as well. The chain combines TRBV15 with TRBJ1-2; 8 bases are a match to TRBD1. The V gene end was trimmed by 3 bases and the J gene end by 4 bases; junction bases not matched to a gene: 7. The CDR3 loop spans 15 amino acids. CDR1 LNHNV and CDR2 YYDKDF come from the germline V gene (reference sequence). The CDR3 is CATSSGQGLGYGYTF. Here the CDR3 DNA reads TGTGCCACCAGCAGTGGACAGGGTTTGGGCTATGGCTACACCTTC.

This sequence joins TRBV11-3 and TRBJ2-1; D is unresolved. The CDR3 runs to 12 residues. The ends were cut back, 1 base at V and 8 bases at J, with 6 bases in the middle. Germline V gives CDR1 SGHNT, CDR2 YENEEA. CDR3 loop: CASSLVRDEQFF. CDR3 nucleotides: TGTGCCAGCAGCTTAGTCCGGGATGAGCAGTTCTTC.

The chain links TRBV25-1 to TRBJ2-1; D uncertain. The length of the CDR3 is 15 residues. Looked up from germline, CDR1 is MGHDK and CDR2 is SYGVNS. Trimming took off 4 bases at V and 5 bases at J, with 15 bases between the two ends. The CDR3 spells CASSALEPTDNEQFF. The CDR3 DNA sequence: TGTGCCAGCAGTGCTCTCGAGCCAACCGACAATGAGCAGTTCTTC.